This paragraph covers one T cell receptor (beta chain) sequence. This sample was taken from a study of cytomegalovirus exposure and HLA in healthy donors. From germline, CDR1 is SGHRS and CDR2 YFSETQ. CDR3 length equals 14 residues. J gave up 4 bases and V 7 bases, and 9 bases lay outside the gene matches. A multiplex PCR was run with 60 Vbeta primers and 13 Jbeta primers. The method was immunoSEQ multiplex PCR; TCRdb's version includes in-frame clones alone and lacks a portion of them. This table holds 200,000 to 250,000 clones. The sample comprised PBMCs. The chain is built from TRBV5-1 and TRBJ1-1; the match to TRBD1 covers 8 bases. This clonotype originated in a woman between 25 and 40 years old in good health and CMV-seropositive. The DNA of the CDR3 is TGCGCCAGCGGACCGGGACAGGAAAGCACTGAAGCTTTCTTT. Translating gives CASGPGQESTEAFF. Looking up the rest from reference TRBV5-1 and TRBJ1-1 gives the full variable domain: KAGVTQTPRYLIKTRGQQVTLSCSPISGHRSVSWYQQTPGQGLQFLFEYFSETQRNKGNFPGRFSGRQFSNSRSEMNVSTLELGDSALYLCASGPGQESTEAFFGQGTRLTVV.